This entry describes one T cell receptor beta chain. No antigen is known for it. No much larger clone is present one base from it, and per-base qualities are unavailable. The source of the sample is a study of response to subunit inactivated influenza vaccine (dated by TCRdb to between 2018 and 2020). With regard to the full study: To follow how T cells responded to a trivalent subunit inactivated influenza vaccine, the researchers relied on deep quantitative profiling of the T cell receptor repertoire.

The germline V gene (reference sequence) specifies LGHDT as CDR1 and YNNKEL as CDR2. Trimming leaves V shorter by 1 base and J shorter by 1 base, with the junction holding 6 bases beyond the gene matches. The CDR3 runs 17 residues from the cysteine to the phenylalanine. Only the CDR3 DNA is retained, 51 bases long and in frame from the first base. Libraries came from RT-PCR. Sequencing relied on an Illumina HiSeq 2500. TCRdb reprocessed the public reads (quality trimming at Q25 with fastp, clone calling with MiXCR) and kept in-frame beta chains. One record per CDR3 amino acid sequence lists the most common genes and DNA. For this sample the table gives 450,000 to 600,000 distinct CDR3 sequences, of which approximately 15% were detected only once. The top ten clones comprise 3% to 3.5% of the sample. Study-wide findings and limitations: The authors suggested that each seasonal influenza vaccination may recruit only a limited number of new T cells.

Recombination connected TRBV3-1 to TRBJ2-5; the central 10 bases match TRBD2. The material sequenced was CD4+ T cells sorted from PBMCs, taken 23 months after vaccination. The receptor comes from a man aged 45-69 years who received an inactivated influenza vaccine. Donor details come from another sample of the same person, matched by shared clones. In nucleotides, the sequence is TGTGCCAGCAGCCAAGGGGTCACTAGCGGGATCCAAGAGACCCAGTACTTC. This gives the protein CASSQGVTSGIQETQYF.